A single T cell receptor beta chain is shown here with its context. This sample was included in a study of control samples from healthy donors and cancer patients. Data came from immunoSEQ multiplex PCR; TCRdb stores just in-frame clones and leaves some out. This sample has fewer than 500,000 clones, with 80% to 95% found just once. The germline V gene has CDR1 LNHDA and CDR2 SQIVND (reference sequence). The ends were cut back, 3 bases at V and 5 bases at J, with 13 bases in the middle. The CDR3 sequence is 14 residues long. This rearrangement joins TRBV19 to TRBJ1-1, with D hard to call. The sample consisted of PBMCs. This TCR derives from a man aged 35-49 years with head and neck cancer. The CDR3 region has the DNA TGTGCCAGTAGTATTTATTGGGGTGGGACTGAAGCTTTCTTT. Its protein is CASSIYWGGTEAFF.